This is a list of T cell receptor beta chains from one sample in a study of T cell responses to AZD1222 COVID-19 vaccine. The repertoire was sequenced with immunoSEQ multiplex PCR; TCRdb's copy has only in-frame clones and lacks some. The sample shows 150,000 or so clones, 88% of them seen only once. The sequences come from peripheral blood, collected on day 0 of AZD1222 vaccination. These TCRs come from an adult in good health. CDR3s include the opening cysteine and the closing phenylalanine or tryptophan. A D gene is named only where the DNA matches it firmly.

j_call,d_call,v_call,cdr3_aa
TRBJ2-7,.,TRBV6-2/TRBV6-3,CASSYSSGSEQYF
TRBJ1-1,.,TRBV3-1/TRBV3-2,CASSPAGGYTEAFF
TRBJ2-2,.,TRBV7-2,CASSLAWRDTGELFF
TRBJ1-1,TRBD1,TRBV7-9,CASSLPGAGGPFF
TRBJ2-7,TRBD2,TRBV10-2,CASSGLAFEQYF
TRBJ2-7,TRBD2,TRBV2,CASSDGSGGVREQYF
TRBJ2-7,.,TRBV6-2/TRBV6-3,CASSPQGPGLAEQYF
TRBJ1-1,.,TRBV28,CASSFKGLRTEAFF
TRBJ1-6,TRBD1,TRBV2,CASSSPGQGVGNSPLHF
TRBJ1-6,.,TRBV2,CASRRTVAGSPLHF
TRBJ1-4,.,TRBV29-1,CSVELSVTSNEKLFF
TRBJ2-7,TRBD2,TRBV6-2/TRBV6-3,CASSDIRLAGGTYEQYF
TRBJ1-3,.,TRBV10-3,CAISAGAPPGNTIYF
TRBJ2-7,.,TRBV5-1,CASSYSPSPLTGAEQYF
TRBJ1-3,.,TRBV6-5,CASSYRSSGNTIYF
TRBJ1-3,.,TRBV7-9,CALSGKREGGTIYF
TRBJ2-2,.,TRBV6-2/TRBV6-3,CATTPARPGELFF
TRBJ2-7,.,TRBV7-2,CASSSHYEQYF
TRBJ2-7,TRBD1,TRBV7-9,CASSPDRDGEQYF
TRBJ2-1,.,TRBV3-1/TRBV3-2,CASSQDPDSGEQFF
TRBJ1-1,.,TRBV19,CASSIRQGLTEAFF
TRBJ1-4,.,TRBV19,CASRPDGTTNEKLFF
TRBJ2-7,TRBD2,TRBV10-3,CAMRERGDGEQYF
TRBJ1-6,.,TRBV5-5,CASNPERGPAHF
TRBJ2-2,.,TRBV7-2,CASSLRRGNTGELFF
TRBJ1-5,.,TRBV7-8,CASSPRSYDSNQPQHF
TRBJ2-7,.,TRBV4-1,CASSQDWPGGSYEQYF
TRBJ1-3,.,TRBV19,CASSGPGDSSGNTIYF
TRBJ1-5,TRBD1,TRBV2,CASKDRGHGNQPQHF
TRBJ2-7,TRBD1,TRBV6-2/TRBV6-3,CASSYRHFPGQGYEQYF
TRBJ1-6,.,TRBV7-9,CASSAQRTANNYNSPLHF
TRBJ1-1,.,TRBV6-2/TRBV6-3,CASSVTMGKNNTEAFF
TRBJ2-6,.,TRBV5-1,CASNTVPGANVLTF
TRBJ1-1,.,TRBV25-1,CASRGISTEAFF
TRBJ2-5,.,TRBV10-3,CAISAGPAQETQYF